This TCR beta chain stems from a study of blood T cell repertoires in COVID-19. The CDR3 totals 16 residues. CDR1 is KGHSH and CDR2 is LQKENI in the germline V gene. After removal of 3 bases from V and 5 bases from J, the junction contained 12 bases not matched to a gene. Original processing methods: Estimation of nucleated cell counts relied on the amplification of reference gene primers. Using immunoSEQ multiplex PCR, the repertoire was profiled, and TCRdb retains in-frame clones only, with some absent. The V and J calls and clone size are taken from that table; D and trimming were inferred from the DNA. This table has roughly 170,000 clones, roughly 84% appearing once.

This sequence originates from a man in his 60s who had recovered from COVID-19. Sample: PBMCs or T cells enriched from blood (not recorded which). The chain couples TRBV18 to TRBJ2-7; 8 bases are a match to TRBD2. This CDR3 is CASSPRRLAGAHEQYF. The CDR3 bases are TGTGCCAGCTCACCCCGAAGGCTAGCGGGCGCCCACGAGCAGTACTTC.